These 17 T cell receptor beta chains came from one sample sequenced in a study of control samples from healthy donors and cancer patients. Profiling relied on immunoSEQ multiplex PCR, and the TCRdb table lists in-frame clones only, not all of them. The table records roughly 100,000 clones, 91% of them present only once. Sequencing was carried out using blood. These receptors all stem from a woman aged 30 to 39 in good health.

The CDR3 is CASSTDGTGAAEQYF. The CDR3, as DNA: TGTGCCAGCAGTACCGATGGGACAGGGGCTGCCGAGCAGTACTTC. The chain carries TRBV6-5 and TRBJ2-7; TRBD1 matches at 10 bases. Germline-derived CDR1 and CDR2 are MNHEY and SVGAGI. After removal of 5 bases from V and 6 bases from J, the junction contained 10 bases not matched to a gene. The CDR3 spans 15 residues.

CDR3: CASSQDLLSATNEKLFF. The DNA of the CDR3 is TGTGCCAGCAGCCAAGATCTACTTTCGGCAACTAATGAAAAACTGTTTTTT. V gene TRBV3-1 (or the pseudogene TRBV3-2) combines with J gene TRBJ1-4; no reliable D call. This CDR3 is built from 17 residues. The germline V and J ends were trimmed by 0 bases and 0 bases, with 11 bases remaining between them. In germline, CDR1 is LGHDT, CDR2 YNNKEL (reference sequence).

The rearrangement joins TRBV5-8 to TRBJ1-2, with D possibly matching TRBD1 (6 bases). The V end lost 2 bases, the J end lost 8 bases, and 10 bases lay between the germline ends. Germline assignment: CDR1 SGHTS and CDR2 YDEGEE. The CDR3 is 12 residues long. The DNA for the CDR3 is TGTGCCAGCAGCTTACAGGGCCTGGGCTACACCTTC. Protein sequence: CASSLQGLGYTF.

V and J are TRBV5-6 and TRBJ1-1, with unresolved D. Trimming removed 1 base at V and 0 bases at J, with 7 bases between. The CDR3 is 14 amino acids. Per the germline V gene, CDR1 is SGHDT and CDR2 is YYEEEE. CDR3 in amino acids: CASSLQLMNTEAFF. CDR3 bases: TGTGCCAGCAGCTTGCAGCTAATGAACACTGAAGCTTTCTTT.

V gene TRBV6-5 combines with J gene TRBJ2-7; the D is unclear. The germline gives CDR1 MNHEY, CDR2 SVGAGI. The CDR3 is 15 residues long. The ends were cut back, 6 bases at V and 0 bases at J, with 15 bases in the middle. The CDR3 spells CASSTGPHLSYEQYF. For the CDR3, the DNA is TGTGCCAGCAGCACCGGGCCCCACCTCTCCTACGAGCAGTACTTC.

The chain employs TRBV7-2 and TRBJ2-7; 13 nucleotides line up with TRBD2. Germline CDR1 SGHTA, CDR2 FQGNSA. V shed 5 bases, J shed 1 base, and the junction held 11 bases outside the gene matches. The CDR3 contains 18 residues. CDR3 protein: CASSTPGWTSGSSYEQYF. Written as DNA, the CDR3 is TGTGCCAGCAGCACTCCGGGATGGACTAGCGGGAGTTCCTACGAGCAGTACTTC.

This clone came up once. The rearrangement links TRBV5-1 to TRBJ1-1; D uncertain. CDR1 SGHRS and CDR2 YFSETQ come from the germline V gene. The CDR3 runs to 16 residues. The V end was cut by 0 bases, the J end by 1 base, with 13 bases between. CDR3 residues: CASSLAVGQQNTEAFF. DNA of the CDR3: TGCGCCAGCAGCTTGGCCGTTGGGCAGCAGAACACTGAAGCTTTCTTT.

The V and J genes are TRBV28 and TRBJ1-5; no clear D gene. The CDR3 is 14 residues long. The germline V and J ends were trimmed by 8 bases and 4 bases, with 15 bases remaining between them. The germline CDR1 and CDR2 sequences are MDHEN and SYDVKM. The CDR3 loop is CASRAVPPNQPQHF. Here the CDR3 DNA reads TGTGCCAGCCGAGCGGTCCCGCCGAATCAGCCCCAGCATTTT.

The chain has TRBV7-2 and TRBJ2-7; D remains ambiguous. This CDR3 has 13 amino acids. Looked up from germline, CDR1 is SGHTA and CDR2 is FQGNSA. V lost 3 bases, J lost 6 bases, and 12 bases lay in between. CDR3 in DNA: TGTGCCAGCAGCTTCCAGAAATACGGCGAGCAGTACTTC. Translation gives CASSFQKYGEQYF.

The rearrangement joins TRBV3-1 (or the pseudogene TRBV3-2) to TRBJ2-5; TRBD2 might be the D (6 bases). Germline-derived CDR1 and CDR2 are LGHDT and YNNKEL (reference sequence). The V and J ends lost 1 base and 2 bases respectively, with 17 bases between them. The CDR3 totals 17 residues. The CDR3, as DNA: TGTGCCAGCAGCCAAGCTAGGGCGTTCGGGGGACAAGAGACCCAGTACTTC. Protein product: CASSQARAFGGQETQYF.

This clone appeared a few times. The V gene is TRBV6-6, the J gene TRBJ2-7, with no clear D. Germline CDR1 is MNHNY and CDR2 is SVGAGI (reference sequence). The V end lost 9 bases, the J end lost 2 bases, and 11 bases lay between the germline ends. CDR3 length: 12 amino acids. The CDR3 reads CASGPSTYEQYF. CDR3 sequence (DNA): TGTGCCAGTGGACCGAGCACCTACGAGCAGTACTTC.

The rearrangement links TRBV15 to TRBJ1-5; D ambiguous. Trimming shortened V by 0 bases and J by 0 bases, and 12 bases separated the two germline ends. Germline V lookup: CDR1 LNHNV, CDR2 YYDKDF (reference sequence). This CDR3 is 17 amino acids long. CDR3 coding DNA: TGTGCCACCAGCAGAGAATCGGCGGGGTATAGCAATCAGCCCCAGCATTTT. This sequence encodes CATSRESAGYSNQPQHF.

The V call is TRBV30, the J call TRBJ1-6, with TRBD1 matching over 7 bases. The trim removed 2 bases at V and 9 bases at J, leaving 10 bases unmatched. CDR1 and CDR2 from the germline V gene are GTSNPN and SVGIG (reference sequence). CDR3 length: 15 residues. CDR3 sequence (DNA): TGTGCCTGGAGTATTACACAGGGGAGCGGTTCACCCCTCCACTTT. This gives the protein CAWSITQGSGSPLHF.

The J gene is TRBJ1-4, the V gene TRBV5-8, with D maybe TRBD1 (6 bases). Germline loops: CDR1 SGHTS, CDR2 YDEGEE. V was cut by 3 bases and J by 7 bases, with 13 bases left in between. CDR3 size: 14 residues. The CDR3 DNA reads as TGTGCCAGCAGCTCGGGACAAGTCGGTGAAAAACTGTTTTTT. Translation: CASSSGQVGEKLFF.

The rearrangement uses TRBV7-2 and TRBJ2-2; 10 bases fit TRBD2. The CDR3 covers 16 residues. V shed 4 bases and J 5 bases; nucleotides not matched to a gene: 7. The germline V gene encodes CDR1 SGHTA and CDR2 FQGNSA. CDR3 DNA: TGTGCCAGCAGCTACCAAAGCGGGAGGGCAACCGGGGAGCTGTTTTTT. Protein sequence: CASSYQSGRATGELFF. The whole variable domain, filled in from reference TRBV7-2 and TRBJ2-2, reads GAGVSQSPSNKVTEKGKDVELRCDPISGHTALYWYRQSLGQGLEFLIYFQGNSAPDKSGLPSDRFSAERTGGSVSTLTIQRTQQEDSAVYLCASSYQSGRATGELFFGEGSRLTVL.

The V and J genes are TRBV19 and TRBJ1-6; possible D gene TRBD1, 6 bases. The CDR3 is 14 residues long. Trimming took off 5 bases at V and 7 bases at J, with 12 bases between the two ends. Germline V lookup: CDR1 LNHDA, CDR2 SQIVND (reference sequence). The CDR3 DNA reads as TGTGCCAGTAGTGTCGCCAGGGGAAATTCACCCCTCCACTTT. It codes for CASSVARGNSPLHF.

V is TRBV7-3 and J is TRBJ1-6; TRBD1 matches 8 bases. This CDR3 has 14 residues. Germline V lookup: CDR1 SGHTA, CDR2 FQGTGA. With 5 bases clipped from V and 10 bases from J, the junction kept 7 bases outside the gene matches. The CDR3 bases are TGTGCCAGCAGCCTAGGGACAGGTCCGTCACCCCTCCACTTT. This encodes CASSLGTGPSPLHF.